These T cell receptor beta chains were read from a single sample in a study of blood T cells in healthy people across ages. TCRdb fed the 5' RACE reads into MiXCR, producing one record per CDR3 protein. The sample records some 690,000 distinct CDR3 sequences, about a fifth being singletons. The sequenced sample consisted of blood. These receptors were collected from a man in his 70s in good health. Both conserved end residues are part of each CDR3. A D gene is named only where the DNA matches it firmly. Rows may omit the clone size; those that give it use once, few, many or a size class.

>TRBJ2-3|-|TRBV30|-
TGTGCCTGGAGTATTTTTGGGGGTAGCGGAGGGGATACGCAGTATTTT
CAWSIFGGSGGDTQYF
>TRBJ2-4|TRBD2|TRBV20-1|-
TGCAGTGCAGCTAGCGGGGGAGGTAGAGGAAACATTCAGTACTTC
CSAASGGGRGNIQYF
>TRBJ1-2|-|TRBV4-3|few
TGCGCCAGCAGCCAAGATCGCCTGAGGGGCTATGGCTACACCTTC
CASSQDRLRGYGYTF
>TRBJ2-3|-|TRBV7-9|-
TGTGCCAGCAGCGGCGGCCCGACCCATACGCAGTATTTT
CASSGGPTHTQYF
>TRBJ2-3|TRBD2|TRBV14|-
TGTGCCAGCAGCCAAAGACTAGCAAATACGCAGTATTTT
CASSQRLANTQYF
>TRBJ1-2|-|TRBV11-2|few
TGTGCCAGCAGCTTAATCGACAGAACTAACTATGGCTACACCTTC
CASSLIDRTNYGYTF
>TRBJ2-1|-|TRBV29-1|-
TGCAGCGCCAGCCGGCCCCCGTCGGGCAATGAGCAGTTCTTC
CSASRPPSGNEQFF
>TRBJ1-5|-|TRBV20-1|few
TGCAGTGCTAGGTTCAGCAATCAGCCCCAGCATTTT
CSARFSNQPQHF
>TRBJ1-4|-|TRBV15|-
TGTGCCACCAGCAGAGATATGGGGATTGAAAAACTGTTTTTT
CATSRDMGIEKLFF
>TRBJ2-5|-|TRBV21-1|-
TGTGCCAGAACCAGGCTTACCGAAGAGACCAAGTACTTC
CARTRLTEETKYF
>TRBJ1-2|TRBD1|TRBV6-6|-
TGTGCCAGCAGTGATCCAGGGGGCGGCTATGGCTACACCTTC
CASSDPGGGYGYTF
>TRBJ2-7|-|TRBV28|-
TGTGCCAGCAGTTTATCGGACGGGGTTTCCTACGAGCAGTACTTC
CASSLSDGVSYEQYF
>TRBJ2-3|-|TRBV29-1|many
TGCAGCGTTGACCCGGGACTGAGCACAGATACGCAGTATTTT
CSVDPGLSTDTQYF
>TRBJ2-1|-|TRBV29-1|-
TGCAGCGTTGAAGATTCCCTCCCAGGGGGGAATGAGCAGTTCTTC
CSVEDSLPGGNEQFF
>TRBJ2-3|-|TRBV12-3/TRBV12-4|-
TGTGCCATCACCCTAGAGGACAACACAGATACGCAGTATTTT
CAITLEDNTDTQYF
>TRBJ1-2|-|TRBV29-1|few
TGCAGCGTTGACCCAGTCGGAATTAACTATGGCTACACCTTC
CSVDPVGINYGYTF
>TRBJ1-2|TRBD1|TRBV10-3|-
TGTGCCATCAGTGAGCCGAAATCGGGACAGTACTATGGCTACACCTTC
CAISEPKSGQYYGYTF
>TRBJ2-3|TRBD2|TRBV20-1|many
TGCAGTGCTAGGAGGGCTAGCGGGATGAGCACAGATACGCAGTATTTT
CSARRASGMSTDTQYF
>TRBJ2-5|-|TRBV29-1|-
TGCAGCGTTGAAGATTACGGATTCCAAGAGACCCAGTACTTC
CSVEDYGFQETQYF
>TRBJ2-5|TRBD1|TRBV3-1|-
TGTGCCAGCAGGTCCGACAGGGGGCAAGAGACCCAGTACTTC
CASRSDRGQETQYF
>TRBJ2-1|TRBD1|TRBV6-2/TRBV6-3|few
TGTGCCAGCAGCGTCAAGGACAGGGGGTCCTACAATGAGCAGTTCTTC
CASSVKDRGSYNEQFF
>TRBJ2-5|TRBD2|TRBV12-3/TRBV12-4|many
TGTGCCAGCAGGGGGGGACTAGCGGGGGGATTTGAGACCCAGTACTTC
CASRGGLAGGFETQYF
>TRBJ2-4|TRBD1|TRBV6-2/TRBV6-3|-
TGTGCCAGCAGTCGCCTCGGGACAGCGCTAGCCAAAAACATTCAGTACTTC
CASSRLGTALAKNIQYF
>TRBJ1-2|-|TRBV12-3/TRBV12-4|few
TGTGCCAGCAGTCAAGGGGGGCCTATGGGCTACACCTTC
CASSQGGPMGYTF
>TRBJ2-3|-|TRBV7-2|-
TGTGCCAGCAGCTGGCAGGGCGGGAACACAGATACGCAGTATTTT
CASSWQGGNTDTQYF
>TRBJ2-7|TRBD2|TRBV7-9|-
TGTGCCAGCAGCTTACCTAGCGGGGGGGCTCTAGGATCCGAGCAGTACTTC
CASSLPSGGALGSEQYF
>TRBJ1-5|-|TRBV20-1|-
TGCAGTGCTAGGGGTATAGGCGGGGCAGGCCAGCCCCAGCATTTT
CSARGIGGAGQPQHF
>TRBJ1-6|TRBD1|TRBV6-1|-
TGTGCCAGCTCAGGGGGGCAGGGTGGAGGACCCCTCCACTTT
CASSGGQGGGPLHF
>TRBJ1-2|TRBD1|TRBV20-1|-
TGCAGTGCTAGAAGGACAGGTGGCTACACCTTC
CSARRTGGYTF
>TRBJ1-5|-|TRBV6-5|few
TGTGCCAGCAGTACGACGAGGGGGAAGGCTAGCAATCAGCCCCAGCATTTT
CASSTTRGKASNQPQHF
>TRBJ2-3|TRBD2|TRBV10-3|-
TGTGCCGACGACACTAGCGGGAGGGCCGGCACAGATACGCAGTATTTT
CADDTSGRAGTDTQYF
>TRBJ2-2|TRBD2|TRBV7-9|few
TGTGCCAGCAGCTTACGTGGCGGGAGTGAGACCGGGGAGCTGTTTTTT
CASSLRGGSETGELFF
>TRBJ2-7|-|TRBV5-1|many
TGCGCCAGCAGCTTGGTTGTGTCCCCCTACGAGCAGTACTTC
CASSLVVSPYEQYF
>TRBJ1-5|-|TRBV20-1|few
TGCAGTGCTAGCTGGGGCAACAATCAGCCCCAGCATTTT
CSASWGNNQPQHF
>TRBJ2-3|TRBD1|TRBV2|-
TGTGCCAGCAGCGCAGACAGGGCTAGCACAGATACGCGGTATTTT
CASSADRASTDTRYF
>TRBJ1-2|-|TRBV5-1|few
TGCGCCAGCAGACCCGAGTCAACGGGGACTTATGGCTACACCTTC
CASRPESTGTYGYTF
>TRBJ1-2|-|TRBV12-3/TRBV12-4|few
TGTGCCAGCGAACGTGATCGCTACACCTTC
CASERDRYTF
>TRBJ1-2|TRBD1|TRBV20-1|few
TGCAGTGCTATCTCCGGGACAGGCTATGGCTACACCTTC
CSAISGTGYGYTF
>TRBJ2-1|TRBD2|TRBV12-3/TRBV12-4|-
TGTGCCGGCAGTTACGGGACTAGCGGGACGAATGAGCAGTTCTTC
CAGSYGTSGTNEQFF
>TRBJ1-2|TRBD1|TRBV6-1|few
TGTGCCAGCAGTGAGAGGGGGACAGAGATTAACTATGGCTACACCTTC
CASSERGTEINYGYTF
>TRBJ2-3|-|TRBV7-9|-
TGTGCCAGCAGTCCCGGGACGGTGAGCACAGATACGCAGTATTTT
CASSPGTVSTDTQYF
>TRBJ2-5|-|TRBV7-2|-
TGTGCCAGCAGCTCCCTAGAGAGGGAGACCCAGTACTTC
CASSSLERETQYF
>TRBJ2-1|-|TRBV20-1|-
TGCAGTGCTCCGACTCTAGGGCTCCATGAGCAGTTCTTC
CSAPTLGLHEQFF
>TRBJ2-3|TRBD2|TRBV6-6|few
TGTGCCAGCAGTTTAACAGCGGGAGCAGATACGCAGTATTTT
CASSLTAGADTQYF
>TRBJ1-4|TRBD1|TRBV7-9|-
TGTGCCAGCAGCCTAACAGGGGGTGTCGAAAAACTGTTTTTT
CASSLTGGVEKLFF
>TRBJ2-1|TRBD2|TRBV29-1|once
TGCAGCGACCGGCCCAGCGGGAGCCACAATGAGCAGTTCTTC
CSDRPSGSHNEQFF